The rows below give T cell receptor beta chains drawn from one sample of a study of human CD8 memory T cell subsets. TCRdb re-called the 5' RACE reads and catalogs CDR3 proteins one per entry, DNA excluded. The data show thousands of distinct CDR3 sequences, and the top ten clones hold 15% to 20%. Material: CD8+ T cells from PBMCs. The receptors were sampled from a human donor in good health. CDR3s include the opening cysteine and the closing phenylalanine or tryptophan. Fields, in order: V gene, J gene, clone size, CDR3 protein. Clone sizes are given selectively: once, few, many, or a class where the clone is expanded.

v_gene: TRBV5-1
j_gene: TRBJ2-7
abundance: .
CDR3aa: CASSFFSGSRYEQYF

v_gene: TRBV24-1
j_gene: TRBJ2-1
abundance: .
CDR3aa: CATSDFGLAGGNEQFF

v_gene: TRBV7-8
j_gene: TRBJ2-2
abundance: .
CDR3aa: CASSLAPRAGELFF

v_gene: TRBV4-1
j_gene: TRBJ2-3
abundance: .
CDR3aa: CASSQVGLAGADTQYF

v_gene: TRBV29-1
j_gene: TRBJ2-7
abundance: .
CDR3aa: CSVFASGGYEQYF

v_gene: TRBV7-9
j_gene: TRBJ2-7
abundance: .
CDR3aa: CASSSGKRPYEQYF

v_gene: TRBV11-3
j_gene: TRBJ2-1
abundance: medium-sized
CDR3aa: CASCRGDGNEQFF

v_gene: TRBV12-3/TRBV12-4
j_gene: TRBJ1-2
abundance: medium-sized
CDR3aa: CASSSEGRPDYGYTF

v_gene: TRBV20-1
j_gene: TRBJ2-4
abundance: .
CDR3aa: CSARAPGENIQYF

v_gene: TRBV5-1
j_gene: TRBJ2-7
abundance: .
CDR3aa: CASSGGQTYEQYF

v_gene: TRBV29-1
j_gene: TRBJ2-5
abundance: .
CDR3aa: CSVDLRGPKTQYF

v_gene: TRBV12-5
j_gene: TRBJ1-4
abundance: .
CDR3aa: CASGFRGRGEKLFF

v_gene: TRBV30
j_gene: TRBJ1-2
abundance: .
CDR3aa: CAWSPTGLTNYGYTF

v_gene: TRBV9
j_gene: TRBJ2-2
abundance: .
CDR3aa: CASARAGELFF

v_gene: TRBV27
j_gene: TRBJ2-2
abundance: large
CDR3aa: CASMNTGELFF

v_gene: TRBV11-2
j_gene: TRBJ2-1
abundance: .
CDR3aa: CASSLGDRLSYNEQFF

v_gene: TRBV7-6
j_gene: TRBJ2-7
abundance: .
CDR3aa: CASTPTSGKGEQYF